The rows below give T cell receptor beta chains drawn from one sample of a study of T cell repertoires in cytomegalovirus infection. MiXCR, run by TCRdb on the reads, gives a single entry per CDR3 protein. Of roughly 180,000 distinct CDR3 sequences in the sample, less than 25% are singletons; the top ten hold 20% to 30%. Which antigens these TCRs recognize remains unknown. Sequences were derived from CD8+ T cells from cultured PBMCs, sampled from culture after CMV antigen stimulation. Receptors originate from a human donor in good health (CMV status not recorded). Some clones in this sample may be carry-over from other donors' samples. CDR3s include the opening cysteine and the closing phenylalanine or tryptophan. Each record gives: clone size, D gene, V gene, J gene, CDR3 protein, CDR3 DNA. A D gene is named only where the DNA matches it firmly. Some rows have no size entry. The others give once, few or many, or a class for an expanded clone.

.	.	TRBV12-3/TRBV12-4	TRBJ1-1	CASSAGLMNTEAFF	TGTGCCAGCAGTGCGGGACTTATGAACACTGAAGCTTTCTTT
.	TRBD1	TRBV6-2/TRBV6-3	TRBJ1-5	CASSAGGQGAFAHPNQPQHF	TGTGCCAGCAGCGCGGGGGGGCAGGGGGCTTTCGCCCACCCCAATCAGCCCCAGCATTTT
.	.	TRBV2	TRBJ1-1	CASSWVSANTEAFF	TGTGCCAGCAGTTGGGTTTCCGCGAACACTGAAGCTTTCTTT
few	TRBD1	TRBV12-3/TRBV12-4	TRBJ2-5	CASRGWDSQETQYF	TGTGCCAGCAGGGGCTGGGACAGCCAAGAGACCCAGTACTTC
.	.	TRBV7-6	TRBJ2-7	CASSLEGDEQYF	TGTGCCAGCAGCTTAGAAGGAGACGAGCAGTACTTC
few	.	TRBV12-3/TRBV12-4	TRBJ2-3	CASTFGDGGDTQYF	TGTGCCAGCACCTTCGGGGATGGGGGAGATACGCAGTATTTT
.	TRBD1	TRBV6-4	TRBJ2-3	CASSDSNRGSAQYF	TGTGCCAGCAGTGACTCAAACAGGGGCTCCGCGCAGTATTTT
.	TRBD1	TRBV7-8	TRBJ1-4	CASSSTGTGAVTNEKLFF	TGTGCCAGCAGCTCGACCGGGACAGGTGCCGTAACTAATGAAAAACTGTTTTTT
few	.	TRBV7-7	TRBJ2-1	CASSLEGGGYNEQFF	TGTGCTAGCAGCTTAGAGGGGGGCGGCTACAATGAGCAGTTCTTC
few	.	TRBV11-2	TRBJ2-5	CASSQGAAFQETQYF	TGTGCCAGCAGCCAAGGGGCAGCCTTTCAAGAGACCCAGTACTTC
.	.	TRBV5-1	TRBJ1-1	CASSLEPGINTEAFF	TGCGCCAGCAGCTTGGAGCCAGGGATAAACACTGAAGCTTTCTTT
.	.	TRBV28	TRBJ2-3	CASTQGTDTQYF	TGTGCCAGCACCCAGGGCACAGATACGCAGTATTTT
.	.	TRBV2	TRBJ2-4	CASKLEGAKNIQYF	TGTGCCAGCAAGTTGGAGGGGGCCAAAAACATTCAGTACTTC
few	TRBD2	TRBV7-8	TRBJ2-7	CASSGGLAGGVYEQYF	TGTGCCAGCAGCGGAGGACTAGCGGGGGGAGTTTACGAGCAGTACTTC
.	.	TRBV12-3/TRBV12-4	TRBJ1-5	CASSGQGDQPQHF	TGTGCCAGCAGTGGGCAGGGAGATCAGCCCCAGCATTTT
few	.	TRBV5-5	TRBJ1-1	CASSLASFSGALGNTEAFF	TGTGCCAGCAGCTTGGCCTCCTTTTCTGGGGCCCTAGGAAACACTGAAGCTTTCTTT
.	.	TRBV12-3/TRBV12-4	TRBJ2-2	CASSPQGPNTGELFF	TGTGCCAGCAGTCCGCAGGGACCGAACACCGGGGAGCTGTTTTTT
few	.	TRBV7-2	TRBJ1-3	CASSLGGPGNTIYF	TGTGCCAGCAGCTTAGGGGGGCCTGGAAACACCATATATTTT
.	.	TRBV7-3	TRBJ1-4	CASSLGNRKLFF	TGTGCCAGCAGCTTAGGGAACCGAAAACTGTTTTTT
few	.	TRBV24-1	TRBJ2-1	CATIGKQGREQFF	TGTGCCACCATTGGAAAACAGGGCCGTGAGCAGTTCTTC
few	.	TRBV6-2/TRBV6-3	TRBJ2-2	CASGSPRDGNTGELFF	TGTGCCAGCGGCAGCCCCCGGGACGGGAACACCGGGGAGCTGTTTTTT
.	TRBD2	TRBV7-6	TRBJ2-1	CASSLGTSGNVEQFF	TGTGCCAGCAGCTTAGGGACTAGCGGGAATGTTGAGCAGTTCTTC
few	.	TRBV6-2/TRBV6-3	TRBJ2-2	CASTSNWGSGELFF	TGTGCCAGCACCTCCAACTGGGGATCCGGGGAGCTGTTTTTT
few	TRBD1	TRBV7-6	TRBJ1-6	CASSLGQGNNSPLHF	TGTGCCAGCAGCTTGGGACAGGGGAATAATTCACCCCTCCACTTT
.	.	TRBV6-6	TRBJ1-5	CASSPWGNQPQHF	TGTGCCAGCAGTCCCTGGGGGAATCAGCCCCAGCATTTT
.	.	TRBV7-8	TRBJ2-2	CASTGRATGELFF	TGTGCCAGCACCGGCAGGGCCACCGGGGAGCTGTTTTTT
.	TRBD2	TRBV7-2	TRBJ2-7	CASSPNPRGGYEQYF	TGTGCCAGCAGCCCGAATCCCCGGGGGGGCTACGAGCAGTACTTC
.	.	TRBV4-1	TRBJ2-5	CASSPTQGAQETQYF	TGCGCCAGCAGCCCAACACAGGGCGCCCAAGAGACCCAGTACTTC
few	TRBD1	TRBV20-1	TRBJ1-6	CSARDIRRTGGSPLHF	TGCAGTGCTAGAGATATAAGGCGGACAGGGGGTTCACCCCTCCACTTT
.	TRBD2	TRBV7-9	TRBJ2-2	CASTGLAGLNTGELFF	TGTGCCAGCACCGGACTAGCGGGGCTTAACACCGGGGAGCTGTTTTTT
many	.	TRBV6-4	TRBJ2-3	CASSDSVSTDTQYF	TGTGCCAGCAGTGACTCCGTTTCCACAGATACGCAGTATTTT
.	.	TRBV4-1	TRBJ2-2	CASSQDLTWGSTGELFF	TGCGCCAGCAGCCAAGATTTAACTTGGGGGTCTACCGGGGAGCTGTTTTTT
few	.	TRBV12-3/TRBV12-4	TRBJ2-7	CASSLDGGTYEQYF	TGTGCCAGCAGTTTGGACGGGGGAACCTACGAGCAGTACTTC